This TCR beta chain was sequenced in a study of T cell changes during pregnancy in multiple sclerosis. Some clones are missing from TCRdb's copy, which holds only in-frame ones; the method was immunoSEQ multiplex PCR. Among 45,000 to 70,000 clones, 80% to 95% were seen once, and the ten largest hold about 2.9%. Sequenced material: peripheral blood, taken in the third trimester of pregnancy. The sequence was obtained from a female donor in good health, enrolled as a control in a pregnancy study.

The CDR3 bases are TGTGCCAGCAGCCCTCCGGGACAGGGAAACTATGGCTACACCTTC. Amino acids: CASSPPGQGNYGYTF. This chain connects TRBV28 to TRBJ1-2, with 9 bases aligning to TRBD1. Looked up from germline, CDR1 is MDHEN and CDR2 is SYDVKM. The ends lost 6 bases at V and 2 bases at J; junction bases unmatched: 7. CDR3 length: 15 residues.